This TCR beta chain was sequenced for a study of glioma-infiltrating T cells after dendritic cell vaccination. TCRB CDR3 was amplified from 2 ug genomic DNA or less. The primer mix had 60 V beta and 13 J beta primers. Method: immunoSEQ multiplex PCR; TCRdb's copy keeps in-frame clones and lacks some. The repertoire holds approximately 100,000 clones, with 70% to 80% as singletons. Trimming shortened V by 3 bases and J by 5 bases, and 17 bases separated the two germline ends. From germline, CDR1 is SGHNT and CDR2 YYREEE (reference sequence). This CDR3 has 15 amino acids. PBMC were collected before vaccination, two weeks after the third vaccination, and at progression.

Sample: blood, taken before dendritic cell vaccination. The sequence came from a human donor with glioblastoma. V and J are TRBV5-4 and TRBJ1-2; weak D call: TRBD1 (5 bases). CDR3 loop: CASSSGGEADYGYTF. The CDR3 nucleotides read TGTGCCAGCAGCTCGGGGGGGGAGGCAGATTATGGCTACACCTTC.